The source of this T cell receptor beta chain is a study of cytomegalovirus exposure and HLA in healthy donors. Findings of the study overall: Accurate prediction of HLA-A and HLA-B alleles (for most subjects) was reportedly achieved from TCR beta sequences.

Of note for this clone: Its specificity is not known.

Germline CDR1 reads SGHTS; CDR2 reads YDEGEE. The CDR3 contains 12 residues. The V end was cut by 3 bases, the J end by 9 bases, with 10 bases between. PCR was performed using 60 Vbeta and 13 Jbeta primers. This table comes from immunoSEQ multiplex PCR, and its TCRdb copy is limited to in-frame clones, with some not included. The sample carries fewer than 150,000 clones, around 77% recorded once. This sequence was found in a woman in her thirties in good health and CMV-seropositive. This rearrangement joins TRBV5-8 to TRBJ1-5; no clear D. Source material: PBMCs. The CDR3 nucleotides read TGTGCCAGCAGCTCCCCACCGGGGCCCCAGCATTTT. It encodes CASSSPPGPQHF.